The entry below gives a single TCR beta chain sequence along with its context. Its antigen remains unknown. This sample is drawn from a study of cytomegalovirus exposure and HLA in healthy donors. The PCR was carried out with 60 Vbeta primers and 13 Jbeta primers. Clones were read by immunoSEQ multiplex PCR, and TCRdb kept only the in-frame ones, dropping some. The sample includes over 55,000 clones, roughly four fifths seen only once; the top ten take around 1.8%. Whole-study findings and limits: Per a later analysis, HLA-associated TCR beta chains showed more clonal expansion than other, equally common TCR beta chains. Among the most significant clusters, several appeared linked to common viral pathogens in a later analysis. Later analysis placed DRB1 highest and HLA-C lowest in TCR association rates, which differed by HLA locus. Within a later analysis, the majority of CMV-associated TCR beta chains appeared HLA-restricted.

Material for sequencing was PBMCs. The sequence derives from a man aged 35 to 55 in good health and CMV-seronegative.

The CDR3 nucleotides are TGTGCCAGCAGTTTTCCCGGGGGAGGTTCACCCCTCCACTTT. Translated, it gives CASSFPGGGSPLHF. The J gene is TRBJ1-6, the V gene TRBV27; perhaps TRBD1 as D (5 bases). Per the germline V gene, CDR1 is MNHEY and CDR2 is SMNVEV (reference sequence). This CDR3 has 14 residues. Trimming removed 3 bases from V and 9 bases from J, with 12 bases in between.